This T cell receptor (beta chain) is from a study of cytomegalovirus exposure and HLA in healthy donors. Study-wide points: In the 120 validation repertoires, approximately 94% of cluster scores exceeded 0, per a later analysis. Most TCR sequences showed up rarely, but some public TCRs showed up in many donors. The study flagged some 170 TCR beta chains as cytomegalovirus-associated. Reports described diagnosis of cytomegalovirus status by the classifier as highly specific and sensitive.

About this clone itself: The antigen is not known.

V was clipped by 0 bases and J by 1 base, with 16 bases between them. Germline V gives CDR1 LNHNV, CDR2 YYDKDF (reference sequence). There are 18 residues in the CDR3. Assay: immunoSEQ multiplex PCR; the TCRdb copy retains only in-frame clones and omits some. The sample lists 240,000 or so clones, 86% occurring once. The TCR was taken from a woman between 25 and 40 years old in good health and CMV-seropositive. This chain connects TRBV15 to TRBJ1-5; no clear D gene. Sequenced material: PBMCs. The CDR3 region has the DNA TGTGCCACCAGCAGAGATCCCCTGGAGAGGTACAGCAATCAGCCCCAGCATTTT. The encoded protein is CATSRDPLERYSNQPQHF.